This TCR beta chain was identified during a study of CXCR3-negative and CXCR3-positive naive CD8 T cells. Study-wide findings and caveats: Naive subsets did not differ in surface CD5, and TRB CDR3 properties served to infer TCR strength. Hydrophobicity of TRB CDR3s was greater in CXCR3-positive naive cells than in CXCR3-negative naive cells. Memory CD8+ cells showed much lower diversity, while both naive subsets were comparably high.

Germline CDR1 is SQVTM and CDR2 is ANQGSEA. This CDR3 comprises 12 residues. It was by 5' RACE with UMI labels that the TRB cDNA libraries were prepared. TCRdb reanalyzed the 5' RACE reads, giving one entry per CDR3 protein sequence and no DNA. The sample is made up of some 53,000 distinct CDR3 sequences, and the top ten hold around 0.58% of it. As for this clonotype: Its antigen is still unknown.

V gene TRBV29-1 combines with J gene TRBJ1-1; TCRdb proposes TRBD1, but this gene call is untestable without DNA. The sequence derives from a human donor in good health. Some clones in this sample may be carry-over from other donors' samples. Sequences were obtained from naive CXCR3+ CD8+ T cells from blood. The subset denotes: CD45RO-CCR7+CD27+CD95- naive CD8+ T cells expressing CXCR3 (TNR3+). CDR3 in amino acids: CSDRAGDTEAFF.